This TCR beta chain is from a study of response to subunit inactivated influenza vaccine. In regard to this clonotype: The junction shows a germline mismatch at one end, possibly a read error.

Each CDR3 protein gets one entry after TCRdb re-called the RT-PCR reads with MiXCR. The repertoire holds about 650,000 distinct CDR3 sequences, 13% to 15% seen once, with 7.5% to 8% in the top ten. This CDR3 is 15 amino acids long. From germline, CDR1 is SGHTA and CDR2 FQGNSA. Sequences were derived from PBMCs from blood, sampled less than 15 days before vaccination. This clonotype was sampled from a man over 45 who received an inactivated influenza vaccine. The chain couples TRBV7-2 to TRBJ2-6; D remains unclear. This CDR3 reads CVSSSGHSGANVLTF. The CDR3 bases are TGTGTCAGCAGCTCGGGTCACTCTGGGGCCAACGTCCTGACTTTC.